The 5 T cell receptor beta chains reported below all come from one sample, sequenced in a study of T cells in Graves' hyperthyroidism and ophthalmopathy. RNA transcripts provided the source from which TCR beta CDR3 regions were amplified. The TCR CDR3 was amplified in a first-round RT-PCR using the HTBI primer set. TCRdb recomputed calls from the multiplex PCR reads with MiXCR, one row per CDR3 protein. The sample has roughly 700,000 distinct CDR3 sequences, around a sixth seen once; the top ten hold 15% to 17%. Sample: blood. Every receptor here comes from a man over 45 with Graves' hyperthyroidism.

This clonotype was seen only a few times. The CDR3 DNA reads TGCAGCGTTACAGGCGGCCCCCAGGACGAGCAGTACTTC. This sequence encodes CSVTGGPQDEQYF. V usage is TRBV29-1 and J usage is TRBJ2-7; maybe TRBD1 (5 bases). Trimming left V 5 bases short and J 5 bases short, with 16 bases between. This CDR3 region has 13 residues. CDR1 is SQVTM, CDR2 ANQGSEA, per germline.

This clonotype was seen many times. The chain has TRBV12-3 or TRBV12-4 and TRBJ1-1; 7 bases are shared with TRBD1. The V and J ends lost 9 bases and 4 bases, in that order; junction bases with no gene match: 8. The CDR3 is made up of 13 amino acids. CDR3 residues: CASFSTGATEAFF. The DNA of the CDR3 is TGTGCCAGTTTTTCTACAGGGGCCACTGAAGCTTTCTTT.

This clonotype appeared many times. The rearrangement links TRBV20-1 to TRBJ2-1, with D perhaps matching TRBD2 (6 bases). The ends were cut back, 5 bases at V and 7 bases at J, with 18 bases in the middle. The germline CDR1 and CDR2 sequences are DFQATT and SNEGSKA (reference sequence). The CDR3 is made up of 14 amino acids. DNA for the CDR3: TGCAGTGCTGGGGACTGGAGCTCCGCGAATGAGCAGTTCTTC. It is translated as CSAGDWSSANEQFF.

This clonotype has a handful of counts. Here the CDR3 reads CATRGTEWWTGELFF. CDR3 in DNA: TGTGCCACTCGAGGGACAGAGTGGTGGACCGGGGAGCTGTTTTTT. This rearrangement joins TRBV6-1 to TRBJ2-2, with 7 bases fitting TRBD1. Losses at the gene ends were 10 bases for V and 5 bases for J; bases not matched to a gene: 13. In germline, CDR1 is MNHNS, CDR2 SASEGT. There are 15 residues in the CDR3.

At least ten counts were recorded for this clonotype. V gene TRBV20-1 combines with J gene TRBJ2-1, with TRBD2 matching 10 bases. The CDR3 runs 14 residues. The J segment lost 7 bases and the V segment lost 5 bases, leaving 8 bases of the junction unmatched. Germline loops: CDR1 DFQATT, CDR2 SNEGSKA (reference sequence). The DNA of the CDR3 is TGCAGTGCTCAAGCGGGAGGGCCACCTAATGAGCAGTTCTTC. The encoded protein is CSAQAGGPPNEQFF.